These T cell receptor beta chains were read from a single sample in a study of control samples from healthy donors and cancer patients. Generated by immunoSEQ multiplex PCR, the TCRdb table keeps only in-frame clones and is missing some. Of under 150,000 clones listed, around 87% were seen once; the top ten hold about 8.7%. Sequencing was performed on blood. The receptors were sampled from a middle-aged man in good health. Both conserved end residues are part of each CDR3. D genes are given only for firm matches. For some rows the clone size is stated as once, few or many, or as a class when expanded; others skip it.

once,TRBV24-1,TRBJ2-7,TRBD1,CATSDLRQGAYEQYF,TGTGCCACCAGTGATTTGCGGCAGGGGGCCTACGAGCAGTACTTC
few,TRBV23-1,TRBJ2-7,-,CASSQSHNAGGVVWEVGQYF,TGCGCCAGCAGTCAATCACATAACGCAGGGGGGGTAGTGTGGGAGGTAGGGCAGTACTTC
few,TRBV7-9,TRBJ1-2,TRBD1,CASSLLKTGNYGYTF,TGTGCCAGCAGCTTGTTAAAGACAGGGAACTATGGCTACACCTTC
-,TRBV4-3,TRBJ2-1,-,CASSQSVGSSYNEQFF,TGCGCCAGCAGCCAATCCGTTGGGAGCTCCTACAATGAGCAGTTCTTC
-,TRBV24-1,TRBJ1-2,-,CATSQPPGTGYTF,TGTGCCACCAGCCAACCGCCCGGTACGGGCTACACCTTC
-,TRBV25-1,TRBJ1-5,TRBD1,CASSAGTGVDQPQHF,TGTGCCAGCAGTGCTGGGACAGGGGTGGATCAGCCCCAGCATTTT
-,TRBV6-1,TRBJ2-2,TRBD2,CAGRTGGRTGELFF,TGTGCCGGTAGGACGGGGGGAAGAACCGGGGAGCTGTTTTTT
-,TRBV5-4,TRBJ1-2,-,CASSLVGGGRDLHSTHGYTF,TGTGCCAGCAGCTTGGTGGGTGGTGGCAGGGACCTTCACTCCACCCACGGCTACACCTTC
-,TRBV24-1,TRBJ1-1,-,CATRGALNTEAFF,TGTGCCACCAGGGGGGCGTTAAACACTGAAGCTTTCTTT
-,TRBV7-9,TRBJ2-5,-,CASVPTGLVGETQYF,TGTGCCAGCGTTCCCACGGGACTCGTCGGAGAGACCCAGTACTTC
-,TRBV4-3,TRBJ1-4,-,CASSQEDDTNEKLFF,TGCGCCAGCAGCCAAGAGGACGACACTAATGAAAAACTGTTTTTT
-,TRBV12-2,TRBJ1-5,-,CASRLLGHLHSNQPQHF,TGTGCAAGTCGCTTACTTGGACACCTCCATAGCAATCAGCCCCAGCATTTT
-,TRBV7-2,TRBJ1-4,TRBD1,CASSRDRAGEKLFF,TGTGCCAGCAGTAGGGACAGGGCGGGCGAAAAACTGTTTTTT
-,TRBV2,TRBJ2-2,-,CASRQTRETGELFF,TGTGCCAGCAGGCAGACGAGGGAAACCGGGGAGCTGTTTTTT
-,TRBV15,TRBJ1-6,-,CATSPTRRVGSPLHF,TGTGCCACCAGTCCGACGAGGAGGGTCGGTTCACCCCTCCACTTT
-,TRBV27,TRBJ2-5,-,CASSALLGQETQYF,TGTGCCAGCAGTGCCCTTCTGGGGCAGGAGACCCAGTACTTC
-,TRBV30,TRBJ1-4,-,CAWSIRQGGEKLFF,TGTGCCTGGAGTATCCGCCAAGGAGGCGAAAAACTGTTTTTT
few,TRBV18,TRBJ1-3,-,CASSPQGLLSSGNTIYF,TGTGCCAGCTCACCACAGGGGCTCCTCAGCTCTGGAAACACCATATATTTT
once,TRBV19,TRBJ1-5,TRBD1,CASAGQLNQPQHF,TGTGCCAGTGCGGGACAGCTAAATCAGCCCCAGCATTTT
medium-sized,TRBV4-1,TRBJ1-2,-,CASSQVEGSYGYTF,TGCGCCAGCAGCCAAGTTGAAGGTAGCTATGGCTACACCTTC
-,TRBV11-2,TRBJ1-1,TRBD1,CASSDPAGGAEAFF,TGTGCCAGCAGCGATCCTGCAGGGGGTGCCGAAGCTTTCTTT
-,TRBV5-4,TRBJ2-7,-,CASSPGLRGEQYF,TGTGCCAGCAGCCCGGGCCTGCGTGGGGAGCAGTACTTC
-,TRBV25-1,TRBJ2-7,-,CASSISTSGSYEQYF,TGTGCCAGCAGTATCAGCACCTCGGGGTCCTACGAGCAGTACTTC
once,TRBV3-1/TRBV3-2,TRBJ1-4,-,CASSLGVEKLFF,TGTGCCAGCAGTCTGGGGGTTGAAAAACTGTTTTTT